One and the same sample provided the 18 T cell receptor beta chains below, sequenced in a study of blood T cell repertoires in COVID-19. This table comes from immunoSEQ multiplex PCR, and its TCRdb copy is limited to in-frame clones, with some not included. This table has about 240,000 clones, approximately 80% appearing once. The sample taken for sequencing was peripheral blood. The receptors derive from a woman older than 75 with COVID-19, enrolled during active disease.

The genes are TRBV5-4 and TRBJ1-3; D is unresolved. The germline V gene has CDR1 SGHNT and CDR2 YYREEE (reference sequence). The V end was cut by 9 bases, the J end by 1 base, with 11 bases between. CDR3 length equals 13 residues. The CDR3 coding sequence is TGTGCCACCCAGGTTGCATCTGGAAACACCATATATTTT. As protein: CATQVASGNTIYF.

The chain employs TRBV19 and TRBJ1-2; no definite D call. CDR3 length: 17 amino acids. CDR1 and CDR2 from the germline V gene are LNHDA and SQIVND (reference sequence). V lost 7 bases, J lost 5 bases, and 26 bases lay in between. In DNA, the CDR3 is TGTGCCAGTACCCACCGGGAGGGAACGACCCTTCGTTATGGCTACACCTTC. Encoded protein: CASTHREGTTLRYGYTF.

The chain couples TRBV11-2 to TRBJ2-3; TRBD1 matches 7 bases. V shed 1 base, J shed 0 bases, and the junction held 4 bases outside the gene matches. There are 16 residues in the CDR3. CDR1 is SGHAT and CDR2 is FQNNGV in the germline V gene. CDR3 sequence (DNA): TGTGCCAGCAGCTTAGGCGACAGGGAAAGCACAGATACGCAGTATTTT. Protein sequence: CASSLGDRESTDTQYF.

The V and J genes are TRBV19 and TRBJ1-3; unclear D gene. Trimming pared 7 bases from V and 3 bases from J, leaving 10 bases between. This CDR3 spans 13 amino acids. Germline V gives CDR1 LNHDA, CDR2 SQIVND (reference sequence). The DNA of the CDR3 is TGTGCCAGTACCCTCCGACTTGGAAACACCATATATTTT. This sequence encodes CASTLRLGNTIYF.

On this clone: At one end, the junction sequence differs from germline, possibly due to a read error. The CDR3 region is CASSYSAGTKYGYTF. The CDR3 coding sequence is TGTGCCAGCAGTTACTCGGCAGGGACTAAGTATGGCTACACCTTC. The chain carries TRBV6-5 and TRBJ1-2, with D maybe TRBD1 (5 bases). Germline assignment: CDR1 MNHEY and CDR2 SVGAGI. The CDR3 has 15 residues.

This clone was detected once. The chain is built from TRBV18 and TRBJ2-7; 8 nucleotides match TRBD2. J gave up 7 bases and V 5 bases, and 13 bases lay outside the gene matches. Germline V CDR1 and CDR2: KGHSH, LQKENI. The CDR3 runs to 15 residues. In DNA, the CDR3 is TGTGCCAGCTCATCCCCGGGACTAGGAATATTTGAGCAGTACTTC. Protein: CASSSPGLGIFEQYF.

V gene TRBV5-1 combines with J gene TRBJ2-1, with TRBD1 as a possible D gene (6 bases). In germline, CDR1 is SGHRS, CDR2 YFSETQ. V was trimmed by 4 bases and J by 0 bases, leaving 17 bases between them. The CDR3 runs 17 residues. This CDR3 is CASSPGQLLSSYNEQFF. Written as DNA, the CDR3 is TGCGCCAGCAGCCCCGGACAGCTACTAAGCTCCTACAATGAGCAGTTCTTC.

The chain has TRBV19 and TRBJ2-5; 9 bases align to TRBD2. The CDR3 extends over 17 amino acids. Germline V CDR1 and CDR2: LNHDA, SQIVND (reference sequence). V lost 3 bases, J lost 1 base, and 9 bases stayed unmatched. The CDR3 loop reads CASSIDSGRGVQETQYF. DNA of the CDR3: TGTGCCAGTAGTATCGATAGCGGGAGAGGAGTCCAAGAGACCCAGTACTTC.

The CDR3 DNA reads as TGTGCCAGTAGTCCCCGGGGACAGTTTAACTATGGCTACACCTTC. Encoded protein: CASSPRGQFNYGYTF. The V gene is TRBV19, the J gene TRBJ1-2; TRBD1 aligns across 7 bases. The junction had 7 bases not matched to a gene; V was cut back by 5 bases and J by 1 base. This CDR3 has 15 residues. Germline CDR1 is LNHDA and CDR2 is SQIVND (reference sequence).

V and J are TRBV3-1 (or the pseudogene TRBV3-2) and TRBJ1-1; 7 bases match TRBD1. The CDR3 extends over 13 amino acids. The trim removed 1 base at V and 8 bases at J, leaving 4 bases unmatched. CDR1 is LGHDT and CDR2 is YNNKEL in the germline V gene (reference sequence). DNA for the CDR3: TGTGCCAGCAGCCAAGTAGGGGGCTGGGAAGCTTTCTTT. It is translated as CASSQVGGWEAFF.

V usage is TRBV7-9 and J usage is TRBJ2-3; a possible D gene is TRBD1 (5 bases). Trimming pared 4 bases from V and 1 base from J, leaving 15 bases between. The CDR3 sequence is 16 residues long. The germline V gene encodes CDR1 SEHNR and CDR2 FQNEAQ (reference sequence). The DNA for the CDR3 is TGTGCCAGCAGCTCTCCCCAGGGCAGCGGCACAGATACGCAGTATTTT. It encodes CASSSPQGSGTDTQYF.

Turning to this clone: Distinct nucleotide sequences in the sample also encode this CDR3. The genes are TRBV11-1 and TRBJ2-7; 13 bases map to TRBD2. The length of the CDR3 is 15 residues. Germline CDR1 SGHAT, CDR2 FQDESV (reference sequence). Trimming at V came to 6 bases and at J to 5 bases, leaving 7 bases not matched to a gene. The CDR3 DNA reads TGTGCCAGCAGTCCTCGGACTAGCGGGAGCGACGAGCAGTACTTC. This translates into CASSPRTSGSDEQYF.

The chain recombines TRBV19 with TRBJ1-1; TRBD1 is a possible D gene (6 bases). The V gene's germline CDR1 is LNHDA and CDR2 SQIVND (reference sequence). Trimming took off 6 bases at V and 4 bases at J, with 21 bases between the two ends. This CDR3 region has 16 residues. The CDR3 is CASSRGRGLTGTEAFF. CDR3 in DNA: TGTGCCAGTAGCCGCGGCAGGGGTCTAACGGGCACTGAAGCTTTCTTT. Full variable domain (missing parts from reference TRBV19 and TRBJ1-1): DGGITQSPKYLFRKEGQNVTLSCEQNLNHDAMYWYRQDPGQGLRLIYYSQIVNDFQKGDIAEGYSVSREKKESFPLTVTSAQKNPTAFYLCASSRGRGLTGTEAFFGQGTRLTVV.

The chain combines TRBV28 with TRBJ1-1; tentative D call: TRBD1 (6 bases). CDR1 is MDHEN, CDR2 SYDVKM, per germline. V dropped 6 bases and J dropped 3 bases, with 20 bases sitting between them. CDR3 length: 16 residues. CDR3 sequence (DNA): TGTGCCAGCAGATCCTACGTTGAAGAGGGGGACACTGAAGCTTTCTTT. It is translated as CASRSYVEEGDTEAFF.

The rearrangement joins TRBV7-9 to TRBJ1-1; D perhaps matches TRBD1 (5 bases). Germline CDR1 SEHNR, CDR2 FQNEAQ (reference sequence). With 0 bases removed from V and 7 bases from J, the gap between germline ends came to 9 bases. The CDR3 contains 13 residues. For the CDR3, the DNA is TGTGCCAGCAGCTTAGCGGGGGGTGTTGAAGCTTTCTTT. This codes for CASSLAGGVEAFF.

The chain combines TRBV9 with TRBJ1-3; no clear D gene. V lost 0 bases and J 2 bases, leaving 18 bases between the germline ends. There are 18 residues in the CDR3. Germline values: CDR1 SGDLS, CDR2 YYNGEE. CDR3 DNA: TGTGCCAGCAGCGTAGATCCTTTACCCAACCGCGCTGGAAACACCATATATTTT. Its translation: CASSVDPLPNRAGNTIYF.

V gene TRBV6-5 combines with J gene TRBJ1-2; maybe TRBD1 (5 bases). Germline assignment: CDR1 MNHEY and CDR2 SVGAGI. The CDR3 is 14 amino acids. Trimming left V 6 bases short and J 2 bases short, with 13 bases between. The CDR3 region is CASRRQGRNYGYTF. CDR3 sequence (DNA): TGTGCCAGCAGGCGGCAGGGAAGGAACTATGGCTACACCTTC.

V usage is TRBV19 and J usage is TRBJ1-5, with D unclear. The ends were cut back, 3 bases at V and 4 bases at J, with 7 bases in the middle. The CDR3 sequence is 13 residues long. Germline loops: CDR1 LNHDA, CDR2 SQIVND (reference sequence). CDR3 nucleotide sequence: TGTGCCAGTAGTATCGGAGGAAATCAGCCCCAGCATTTT. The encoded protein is CASSIGGNQPQHF.